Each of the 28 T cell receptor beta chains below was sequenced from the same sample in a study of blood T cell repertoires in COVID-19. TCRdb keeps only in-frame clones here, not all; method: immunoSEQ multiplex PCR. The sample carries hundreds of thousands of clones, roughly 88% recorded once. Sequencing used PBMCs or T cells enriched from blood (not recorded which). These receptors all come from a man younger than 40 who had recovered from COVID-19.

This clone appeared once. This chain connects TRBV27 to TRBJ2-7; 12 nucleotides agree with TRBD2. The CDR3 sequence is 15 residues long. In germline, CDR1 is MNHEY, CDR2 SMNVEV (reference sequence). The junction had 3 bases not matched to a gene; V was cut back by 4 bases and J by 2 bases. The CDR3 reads CASSSLAGGAYEQYF. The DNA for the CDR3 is TGTGCCAGCAGTTCCCTAGCGGGGGGGGCCTACGAGCAGTACTTC.

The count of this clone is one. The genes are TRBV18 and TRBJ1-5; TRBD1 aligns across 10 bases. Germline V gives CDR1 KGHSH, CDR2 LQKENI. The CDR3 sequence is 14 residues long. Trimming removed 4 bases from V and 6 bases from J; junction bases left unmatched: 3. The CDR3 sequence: CASSLGTGVQPQHF. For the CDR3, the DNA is TGTGCCAGCTCACTTGGGACAGGGGTTCAGCCCCAGCATTTT.

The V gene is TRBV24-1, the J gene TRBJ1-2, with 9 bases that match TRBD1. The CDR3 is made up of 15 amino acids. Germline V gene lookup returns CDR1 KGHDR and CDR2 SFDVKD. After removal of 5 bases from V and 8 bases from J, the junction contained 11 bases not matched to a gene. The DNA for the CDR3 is TGTGCCACCAGTGGGGGACAGGGTCGGACCCGCGGCTACACCTTC. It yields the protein CATSGGQGRTRGYTF.

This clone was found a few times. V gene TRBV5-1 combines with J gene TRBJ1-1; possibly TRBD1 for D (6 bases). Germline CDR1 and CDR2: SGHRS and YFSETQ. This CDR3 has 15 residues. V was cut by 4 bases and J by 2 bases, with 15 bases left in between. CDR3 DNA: TGCGCCAGCAGCCCCTCGACAGGACTTAACACTGAAGCTTTCTTT. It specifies CASSPSTGLNTEAFF.

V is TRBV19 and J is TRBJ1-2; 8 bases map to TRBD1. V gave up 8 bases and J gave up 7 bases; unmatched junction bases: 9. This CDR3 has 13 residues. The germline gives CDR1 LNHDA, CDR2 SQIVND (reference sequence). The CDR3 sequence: CASQYNRGGGYTF. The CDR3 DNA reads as TGTGCCAGTCAATACAACAGGGGGGGTGGCTACACCTTC.

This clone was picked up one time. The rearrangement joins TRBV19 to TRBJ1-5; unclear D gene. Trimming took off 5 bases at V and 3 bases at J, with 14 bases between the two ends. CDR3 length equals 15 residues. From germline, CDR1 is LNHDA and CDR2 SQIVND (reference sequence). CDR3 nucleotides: TGTGCCAGTAGTTCCCCTCGGGGAGACAATCAGCCCCAGCATTTT. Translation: CASSSPRGDNQPQHF.

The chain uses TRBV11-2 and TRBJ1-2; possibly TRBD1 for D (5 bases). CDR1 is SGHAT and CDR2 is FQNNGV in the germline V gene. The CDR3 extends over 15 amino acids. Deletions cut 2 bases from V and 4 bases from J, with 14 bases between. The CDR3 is CASSLSSQGLYGYTF. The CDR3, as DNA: TGTGCCAGCAGCTTATCCTCGCAGGGACTCTATGGCTACACCTTC. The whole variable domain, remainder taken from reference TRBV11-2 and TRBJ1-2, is EAGVAQSPRYKIIEKRQSVAFWCNPISGHATLYWYQQILGQGPKLLIQFQNNGVVDDSQLPKDRFSAERLKGVDSTLKIQPAKLEDSAVYLCASSLSSQGLYGYTFGSGTRLTVV.

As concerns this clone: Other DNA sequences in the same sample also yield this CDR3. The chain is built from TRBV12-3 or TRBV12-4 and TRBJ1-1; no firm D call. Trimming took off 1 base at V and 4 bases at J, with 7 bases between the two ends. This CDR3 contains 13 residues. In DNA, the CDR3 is TGTGCCAGCAGTTTAGGTGGAGGCACTGAAGCTTTCTTT. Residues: CASSLGGGTEAFF.

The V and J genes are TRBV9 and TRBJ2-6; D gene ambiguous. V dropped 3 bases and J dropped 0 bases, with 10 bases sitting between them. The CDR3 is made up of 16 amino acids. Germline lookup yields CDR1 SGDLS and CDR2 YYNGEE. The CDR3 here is CASSARSNSGANVLTF. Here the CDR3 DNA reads TGTGCCAGCAGCGCCCGGTCCAACTCTGGGGCCAACGTCCTGACTTTC.

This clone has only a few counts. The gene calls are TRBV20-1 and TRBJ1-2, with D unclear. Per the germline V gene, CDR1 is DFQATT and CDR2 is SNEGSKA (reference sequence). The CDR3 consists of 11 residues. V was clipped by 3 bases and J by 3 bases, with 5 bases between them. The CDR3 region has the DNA TGCAGTGCTAGGGCCTACTATGGCTACACCTTC. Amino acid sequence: CSARAYYGYTF.

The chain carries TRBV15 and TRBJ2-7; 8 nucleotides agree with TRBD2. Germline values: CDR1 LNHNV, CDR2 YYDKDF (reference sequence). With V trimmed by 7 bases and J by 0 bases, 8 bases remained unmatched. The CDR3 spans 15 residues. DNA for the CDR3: TGTGCCACCAAAATTACCGGGGGGGACTCCTACGAGCAGTACTTC. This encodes CATKITGGDSYEQYF.

The CDR3 coding sequence is TGTGCCACCAGTGACAGCAGGAACTCTGGAAACACCATATATTTT. This translates into CATSDSRNSGNTIYF. The chain is built from TRBV24-1 and TRBJ1-3; no clear D. This CDR3 contains 15 residues. CDR1 and CDR2 (germline): KGHDR, SFDVKD. V dropped 4 bases and J dropped 0 bases, with 9 bases sitting between them.

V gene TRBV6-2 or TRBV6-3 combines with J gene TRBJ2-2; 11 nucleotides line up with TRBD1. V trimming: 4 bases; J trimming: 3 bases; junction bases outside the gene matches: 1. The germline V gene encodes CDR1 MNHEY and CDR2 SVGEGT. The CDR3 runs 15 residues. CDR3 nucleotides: TGTGCCAGCAGTTGGACAGGGGGCGACACCGGGGAGCTGTTTTTT. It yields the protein CASSWTGGDTGELFF.

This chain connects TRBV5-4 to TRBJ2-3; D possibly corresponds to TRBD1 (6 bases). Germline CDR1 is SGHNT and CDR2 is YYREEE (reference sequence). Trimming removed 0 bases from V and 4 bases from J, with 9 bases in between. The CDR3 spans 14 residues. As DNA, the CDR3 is TGTGCCAGCAGCTTGGGCCAGGGGTCAGATACGCAGTATTTT. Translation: CASSLGQGSDTQYF.

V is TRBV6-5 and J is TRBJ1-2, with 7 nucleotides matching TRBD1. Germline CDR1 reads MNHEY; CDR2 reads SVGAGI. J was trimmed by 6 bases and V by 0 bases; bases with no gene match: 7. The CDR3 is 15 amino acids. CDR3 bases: TGTGCCAGCAGTTACTCAGGGACAGTGAATAATGGCTACACCTTC. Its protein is CASSYSGTVNNGYTF.

The DNA for the CDR3 is TGTGCTAGTGGTTTGTCTGGCGGGGGGTCCAGCCTCTACAATGAGCAGTTCTTC. Encoded protein: CASGLSGGGSSLYNEQFF. The chain recombines TRBV12-5 with TRBJ2-1; 8 nucleotides agree with TRBD2. The CDR3 is 18 amino acids. Germline V CDR1 and CDR2: LGHNT, FRNRAP. The J segment lost 3 bases and the V segment lost 2 bases, leaving 12 bases of the junction unmatched.

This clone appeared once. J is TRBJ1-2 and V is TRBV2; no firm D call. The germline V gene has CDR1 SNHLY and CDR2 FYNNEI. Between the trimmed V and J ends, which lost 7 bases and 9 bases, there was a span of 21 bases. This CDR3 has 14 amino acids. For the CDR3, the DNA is TGTGCCAGCACCAGAAACCTCATAGGGAGGAGCTACACCTTC. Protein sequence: CASTRNLIGRSYTF.

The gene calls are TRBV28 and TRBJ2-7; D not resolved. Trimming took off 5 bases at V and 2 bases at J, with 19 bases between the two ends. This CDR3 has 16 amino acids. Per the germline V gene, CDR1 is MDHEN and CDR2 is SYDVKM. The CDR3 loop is CASSPGGGHPPYEQYF. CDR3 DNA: TGTGCCAGCAGTCCTGGCGGTGGCCACCCCCCCTACGAGCAGTACTTC.

CDR3 bases: TGTGCCTGCCGACAGGTGGGGGCAGGTGGCTACACCTTC. Protein product: CACRQVGAGGYTF. The chain uses TRBV6-5 and TRBJ1-2, with TRBD1 as a possible D gene (6 bases). Trimming removed 11 bases at V and 7 bases at J, with 20 bases between. Germline V CDR1 and CDR2: MNHEY, SVGAGI. The CDR3 is 13 residues long.

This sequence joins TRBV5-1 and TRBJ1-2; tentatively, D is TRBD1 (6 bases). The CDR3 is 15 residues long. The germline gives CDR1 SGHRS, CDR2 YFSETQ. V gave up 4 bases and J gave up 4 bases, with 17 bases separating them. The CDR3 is CASSLGQRGAYGYTF. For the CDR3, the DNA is TGCGCCAGCAGCCTTGGACAGAGAGGGGCCTATGGCTACACCTTC.

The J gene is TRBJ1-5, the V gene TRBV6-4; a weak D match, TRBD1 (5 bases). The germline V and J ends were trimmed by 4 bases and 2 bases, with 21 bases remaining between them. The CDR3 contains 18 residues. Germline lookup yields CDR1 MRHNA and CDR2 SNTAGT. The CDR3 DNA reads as TGTGCCAGCAGTGCGCCTTATCGTGGGGGGTGTGGCAATCAGCCCCAGCATTTT. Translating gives CASSAPYRGGCGNQPQHF.

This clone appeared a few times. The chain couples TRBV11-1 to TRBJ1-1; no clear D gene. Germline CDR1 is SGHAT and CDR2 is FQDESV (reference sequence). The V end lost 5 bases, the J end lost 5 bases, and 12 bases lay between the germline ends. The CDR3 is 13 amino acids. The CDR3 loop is CASSLYRETEAFF. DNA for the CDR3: TGTGCCAGCAGCCTATATCGGGAAACTGAAGCTTTCTTT.

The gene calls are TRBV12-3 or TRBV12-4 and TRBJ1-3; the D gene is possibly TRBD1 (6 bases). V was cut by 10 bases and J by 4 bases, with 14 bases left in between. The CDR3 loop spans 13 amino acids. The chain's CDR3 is CATQRGQGNTIYF. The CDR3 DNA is TGTGCCACTCAGCGGGGGCAGGGAAACACCATATATTTT.

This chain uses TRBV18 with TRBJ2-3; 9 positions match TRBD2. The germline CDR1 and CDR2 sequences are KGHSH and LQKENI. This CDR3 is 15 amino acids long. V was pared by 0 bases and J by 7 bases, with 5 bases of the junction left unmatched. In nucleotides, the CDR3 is TGTGCCAGCTCACCACCTAGCGGGAGTTTGAATACGCAGTATTTT. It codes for CASSPPSGSLNTQYF.

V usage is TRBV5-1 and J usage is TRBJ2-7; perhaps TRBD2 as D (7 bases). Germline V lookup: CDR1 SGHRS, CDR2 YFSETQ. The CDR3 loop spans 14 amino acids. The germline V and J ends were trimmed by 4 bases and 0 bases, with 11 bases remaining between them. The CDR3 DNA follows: TGCGCCAGCAGCCGGGGGGCGAACTCCTACGAGCAGTACTTC. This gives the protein CASSRGANSYEQYF. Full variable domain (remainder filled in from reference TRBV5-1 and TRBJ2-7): KAGVTQTPRYLIKTRGQQVTLSCSPISGHRSVSWYQQTPGQGLQFLFEYFSETQRNKGNFPGRFSGRQFSNSRSEMNVSTLELGDSALYLCASSRGANSYEQYFGPGTRLTVT.

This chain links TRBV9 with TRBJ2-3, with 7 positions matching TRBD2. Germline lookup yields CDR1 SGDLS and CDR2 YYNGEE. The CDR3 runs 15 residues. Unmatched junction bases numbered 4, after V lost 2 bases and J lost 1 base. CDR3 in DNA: TGTGCCAGCAGCGTTTCCCTAGCGGGCACAGATACGCAGTATTTT. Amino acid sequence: CASSVSLAGTDTQYF.

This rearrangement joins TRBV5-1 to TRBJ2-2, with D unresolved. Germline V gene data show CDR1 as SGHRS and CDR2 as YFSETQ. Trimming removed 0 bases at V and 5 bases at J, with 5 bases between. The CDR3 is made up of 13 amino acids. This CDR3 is CASSLADTGELFF. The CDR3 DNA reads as TGCGCCAGCAGCTTGGCAGATACCGGGGAGCTGTTTTTT. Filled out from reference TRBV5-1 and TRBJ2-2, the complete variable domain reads KAGVTQTPRYLIKTRGQQVTLSCSPISGHRSVSWYQQTPGQGLQFLFEYFSETQRNKGNFPGRFSGRQFSNSRSEMNVSTLELGDSALYLCASSLADTGELFFGEGSRLTVL.

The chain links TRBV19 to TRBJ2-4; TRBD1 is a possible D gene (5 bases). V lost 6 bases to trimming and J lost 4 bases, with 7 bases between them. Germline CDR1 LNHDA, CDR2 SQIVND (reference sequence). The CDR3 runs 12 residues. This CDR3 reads CASRTEKNIQYF. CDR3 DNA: TGTGCCAGTAGGACAGAAAAAAACATTCAGTACTTC.